The 14 T cell receptor beta chains below were found in one sample sequenced in a study of blood T cell repertoires in COVID-19. Sequencing used immunoSEQ multiplex PCR; TCRdb keeps in-frame clones, though not all of them. The sample holds about 76,000 clones, roughly 87% seen once. Sequenced sample: peripheral blood. The receptors stem from a woman aged 45-59 years in a cohort sampled during active COVID-19.

The V gene is TRBV24-1, the J gene TRBJ1-1; no clear D. In germline, CDR1 is KGHDR, CDR2 SFDVKD. This CDR3 is 14 amino acids long. Trimming left V 2 bases short and J 5 bases short, with 11 bases between. As DNA, the CDR3 is TGTGCCACCAGTGATTCTTCACTGCCGACTGAAGCTTTCTTT. This codes for CATSDSSLPTEAFF.

This rearrangement joins TRBV2 to TRBJ2-7; tentative D call: TRBD2 (5 bases). Germline V gives CDR1 SNHLY, CDR2 FYNNEI. The length of the CDR3 is 13 residues. For the CDR3, the DNA is TGTACGACCGCCGGGGAAGTCTCCTACGAGCAGTACTTC. It is translated as CTTAGEVSYEQYF.

V gene TRBV7-9 combines with J gene TRBJ2-1, with 12 bases matching TRBD2. V gave up 4 bases and J gave up 5 bases; unmatched junction bases: 9. The CDR3 length is 17 residues. The V gene's germline CDR1 is SEHNR and CDR2 FQNEAQ (reference sequence). The CDR3 here is CASSSRLAGEVDNEQFF. CDR3 DNA sequence: TGTGCCAGCAGCTCAAGACTAGCGGGAGAGGTGGACAATGAGCAGTTCTTC.

This chain links TRBV6-4 with TRBJ2-3, with 10 bases matching TRBD2. CDR1 is MRHNA, CDR2 SNTAGT, per germline. J lost 4 bases, V lost 5 bases, and 3 bases had no gene match. This CDR3 has 14 residues. The CDR3: CASSSAGGSDTQYF. CDR3 sequence (DNA): TGTGCCAGCAGTTCAGCGGGAGGGTCAGATACGCAGTATTTT.

The chain uses TRBV20-1 and TRBJ2-5; D gene ambiguous. Germline values: CDR1 DFQATT, CDR2 SNEGSKA (reference sequence). The germline V and J ends were trimmed by 4 bases and 5 bases, with 8 bases remaining between them. The CDR3 length is 11 residues. In DNA, the CDR3 is TGCAGTGCTATTCCGAGGGAGACCCAGTACTTC. It encodes CSAIPRETQYF.

This clone appeared once. The V and J genes are TRBV18 and TRBJ1-2; 8 nucleotides agree with TRBD1. Germline CDR1 is KGHSH and CDR2 is LQKENI. Trimming removed 0 bases from V and 6 bases from J; junction bases left unmatched: 12. CDR3 length: 17 amino acids. This CDR3 is CASSPPHGTGGTDGYTF. The CDR3 coding sequence is TGTGCCAGCTCACCACCTCACGGGACAGGTGGGACGGATGGCTACACCTTC.

This chain joins TRBV27 and TRBJ2-3; weak D call: TRBD1 (6 bases). The germline V gene has CDR1 MNHEY and CDR2 SMNVEV (reference sequence). Trimming cost V 7 bases and J 4 bases, with 15 bases left between them. This CDR3 has 14 amino acids. The CDR3, as DNA: TGTGCCAGCACCACACAGGGCAGTGCAGATACGCAGTATTTT. This codes for CASTTQGSADTQYF.

J is TRBJ2-2 and V is TRBV27; no definite D call. The germline V gene has CDR1 MNHEY and CDR2 SMNVEV (reference sequence). The CDR3 contains 13 residues. V dropped 8 bases and J dropped 5 bases, with 12 bases sitting between them. This chain's CDR3 is CASCEARTGELFF. CDR3 coding DNA: TGTGCCAGCTGCGAGGCAAGAACCGGGGAGCTGTTTTTT.

Only one count was recorded for this clone. The genes are TRBV14 and TRBJ1-2; TRBD1 matches 9 bases. The CDR3 is 13 amino acids. J was trimmed by 8 bases and V by 2 bases; bases with no gene match: 3. CDR1 SGHDN and CDR2 FVKESK come from the germline V gene. The CDR3 loop is CASSQTGGTGYTF. For the CDR3, the DNA is TGTGCCAGCAGCCAAACAGGGGGCACGGGCTACACCTTC.

This CDR3 is CAISESESGLEDEQFF. In DNA, the CDR3 is TGTGCCATCAGTGAGTCGGAGAGCGGACTAGAGGATGAGCAGTTCTTC. This chain joins TRBV10-3 and TRBJ2-1; 7 nucleotides match TRBD2. CDR3 length equals 16 residues. The germline gives CDR1 ENHRY, CDR2 SYGVKD. V lost 0 bases and J lost 8; bases outside the gene matches: 10.

V gene TRBV7-2 combines with J gene TRBJ2-7, with 7 positions matching TRBD2. The ends lost 8 bases at V and 6 bases at J; junction bases unmatched: 7. This CDR3 comprises 12 residues. CDR1 and CDR2 from the germline V gene are SGHTA and FQGNSA. The CDR3 here is CASRTWGGEQYF. The CDR3 DNA follows: TGTGCCAGCCGAACCTGGGGGGGCGAGCAGTACTTC.

This rearrangement joins TRBV2 to TRBJ2-7; possibly TRBD2 for D (6 bases). Germline CDR1 is SNHLY and CDR2 is FYNNEI. Trimming took 11 bases from V and 7 from J, leaving 18 bases between them. CDR3 length: 12 residues. The CDR3 DNA sequence: TGTGCCTCTCGAGGGAGTGGGGGGGAGCAGTACTTC. Translating gives CASRGSGGEQYF.

V usage is TRBV6-1 and J usage is TRBJ2-3; TRBD1 matches 9 bases. The CDR3 has 16 amino acids. Germline assignment: CDR1 MNHNS and CDR2 SASEGT. The J segment lost 2 bases and the V segment lost 4 bases, leaving 7 bases of the junction unmatched. This CDR3 reads CASSGRGQGTTDTQYF. The CDR3 DNA follows: TGTGCCAGCAGTGGACGGGGACAGGGAACCACAGATACGCAGTATTTT.

The chain recombines TRBV14 with TRBJ2-5; 11 bases are shared with TRBD1. The CDR3 length is 17 residues. Germline V lookup: CDR1 SGHDN, CDR2 FVKESK. V lost 4 bases to trimming and J lost 4 bases; unmatched junction nucleotides: 11. DNA for the CDR3: TGTGCCAGCAGCCCCTCCTCCGGGACAGGGGGAAGAGAGACCCAGTACTTC. Its protein product is CASSPSSGTGGRETQYF.